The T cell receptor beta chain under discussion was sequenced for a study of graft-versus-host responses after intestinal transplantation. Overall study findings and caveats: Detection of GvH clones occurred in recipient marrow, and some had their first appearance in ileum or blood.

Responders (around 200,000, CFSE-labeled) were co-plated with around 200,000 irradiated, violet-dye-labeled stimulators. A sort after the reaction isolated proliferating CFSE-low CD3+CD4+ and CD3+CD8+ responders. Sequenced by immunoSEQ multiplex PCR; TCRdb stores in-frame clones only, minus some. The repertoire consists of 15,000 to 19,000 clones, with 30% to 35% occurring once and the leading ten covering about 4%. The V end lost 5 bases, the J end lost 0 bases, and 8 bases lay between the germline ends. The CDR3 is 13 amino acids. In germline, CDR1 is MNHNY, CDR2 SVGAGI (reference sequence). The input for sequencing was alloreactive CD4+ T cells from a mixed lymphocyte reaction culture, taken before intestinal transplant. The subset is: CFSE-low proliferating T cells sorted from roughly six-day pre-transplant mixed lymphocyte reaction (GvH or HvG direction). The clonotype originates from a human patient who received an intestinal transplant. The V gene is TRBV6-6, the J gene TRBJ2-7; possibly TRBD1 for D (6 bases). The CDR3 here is CASSRDTSYEQYF. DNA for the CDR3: TGTGCCAGCAGTCGGGACACCTCCTACGAGCAGTACTTC.